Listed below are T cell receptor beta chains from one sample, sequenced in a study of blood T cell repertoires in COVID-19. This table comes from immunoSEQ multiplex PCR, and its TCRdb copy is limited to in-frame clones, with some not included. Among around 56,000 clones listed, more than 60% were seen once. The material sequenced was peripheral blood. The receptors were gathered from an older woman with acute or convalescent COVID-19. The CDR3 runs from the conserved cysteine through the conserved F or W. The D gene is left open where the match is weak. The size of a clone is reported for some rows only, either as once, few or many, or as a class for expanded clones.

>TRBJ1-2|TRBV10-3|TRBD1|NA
TGTGCCATCAGTTTTCAGGGGGACTATGGCTACACCTTC
CAISFQGDYGYTF
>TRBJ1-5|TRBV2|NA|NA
TGTGCCAGCAGTGTAACAGACCTAACGGCAGCCCAGCATTTT
CASSVTDLTAAQHF
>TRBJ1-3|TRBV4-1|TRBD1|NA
TGCGCCAGCAGCCAAGCGTACTCTCGACAGGGGAACGCTGGAAACACCATATATTTT
CASSQAYSRQGNAGNTIYF
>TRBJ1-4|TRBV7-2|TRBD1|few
TGTGCCAGCAGCAGGAGACAGGGGCGGCTAGGAAAACTGTTTTTT
CASSRRQGRLGKLFF
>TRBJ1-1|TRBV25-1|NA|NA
TGTGCCAGTCAGGTGGGGAGGTACACTGAAGCTTTCTTT
CASQVGRYTEAFF
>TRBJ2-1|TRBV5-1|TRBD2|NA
TGCGCCAGCAGCTTCGGACTAGCGGTTTACAATGAGCAGTTCTTC
CASSFGLAVYNEQFF
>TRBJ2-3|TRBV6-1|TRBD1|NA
TGTGCCAGCAGTGAAGAACAGTGGGGACAGGGGCCACTCACAGATACGCAGTATTTT
CASSEEQWGQGPLTDTQYF
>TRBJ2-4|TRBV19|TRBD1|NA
TGTGCCAGTAGTATACAGGGGGCATCCCCGGTAGCCAAAAACATTCAGTACTTC
CASSIQGASPVAKNIQYF
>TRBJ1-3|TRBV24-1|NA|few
TGTGCCACCAGTGATTTAAGAGGGAGCGGGGCTGGAAACACCATATATTTT
CATSDLRGSGAGNTIYF
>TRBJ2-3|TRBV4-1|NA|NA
TGCGCCAGCAGCCGGATCAGGGGCGCGGGCACAGATACGCAGTATTTT
CASSRIRGAGTDTQYF
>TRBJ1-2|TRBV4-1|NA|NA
TGCGCCAGCAGCCAAGATCTGACAGCCCCCCACTACTCTAAAGGCTACACCTTC
CASSQDLTAPHYSKGYTF
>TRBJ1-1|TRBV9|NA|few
TGTGCCAGCAGCGTACAGGGCGGAAACACTGAAGCTTTCTTT
CASSVQGGNTEAFF
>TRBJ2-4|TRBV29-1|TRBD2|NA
TGCAGCGTTGAAAGCGGGGGGGCCGACATTCAGTACTTC
CSVESGGADIQYF
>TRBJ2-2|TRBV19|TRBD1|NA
TGTGCCAGTAGTATAGGGCAGGGGGCCATCACCGGGGAGCTGTTTTTT
CASSIGQGAITGELFF
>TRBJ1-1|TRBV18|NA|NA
TGTGCCAGCTCACCAGGGGGCAGATTTGAAGCTTTCTTT
CASSPGGRFEAFF
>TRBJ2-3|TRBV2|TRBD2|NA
TGTGCCAGCAGCTTCGGGGGGGATACTAGCACAGATACGCAGTATTTT
CASSFGGDTSTDTQYF
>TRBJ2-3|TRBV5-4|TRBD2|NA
TGTGCCAGCAGCCGGACTAGCGGGGGGGCGATAGATACGCAGTATTTT
CASSRTSGGAIDTQYF
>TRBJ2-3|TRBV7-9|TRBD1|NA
TGTGCCAGCAGCTTGGGACCGGGACAGGGAGTTGCAGATACGCAGTATTTT
CASSLGPGQGVADTQYF
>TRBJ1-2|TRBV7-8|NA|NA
TGTGCCAGCAGCTTAGCCCTCACTCCGGGACACGCGGGCTACACCTTC
CASSLALTPGHAGYTF
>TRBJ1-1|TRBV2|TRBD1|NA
TGTGCCAGCAGTGATATACAGGGGGCGGGGGACACTGAAGCTTTCTTT
CASSDIQGAGDTEAFF
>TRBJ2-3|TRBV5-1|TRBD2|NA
TGCGCCAGCCTCCTGGGAGGGGCCACAGATACGCAGTATTTT
CASLLGGATDTQYF
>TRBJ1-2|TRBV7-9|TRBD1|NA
TGTGCCAGCAGTGAGAGACAGGGGATGAGCTATGGCTACACCTTC
CASSERQGMSYGYTF
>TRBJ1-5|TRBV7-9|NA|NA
TGTGCCAGCAGCTTTGGGGCTAATCAGCCCCAGCATTTT
CASSFGANQPQHF
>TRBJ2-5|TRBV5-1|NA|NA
TGCGCCAGCAGCTTGGCCCGGGAAGAGACCCAGTACTTC
CASSLAREETQYF
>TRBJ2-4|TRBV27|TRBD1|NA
TGTGCCAGCAGTTTCCAGGGACAGGGTGCTTCGGCCAAAAACATTCAGTACTTC
CASSFQGQGASAKNIQYF
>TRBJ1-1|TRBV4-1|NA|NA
TGCGCCAGCAGCCAAGAAAGACAGCAGAACACTGAAGCTTTCTTT
CASSQERQQNTEAFF
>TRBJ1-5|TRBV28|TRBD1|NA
TGTGCCAGCAAAGGGGGCAGGGAGCCCCAGCATTTT
CASKGGREPQHF
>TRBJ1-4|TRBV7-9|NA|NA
TGTGCCAGCAGCTTAGTAACGGACTTTAATGAAAAACTGTTTTTT
CASSLVTDFNEKLFF
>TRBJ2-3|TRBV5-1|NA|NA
TGCGCCAGCAGCTTAGACTGGCCGAGCACAGATACGCAGTATTTT
CASSLDWPSTDTQYF
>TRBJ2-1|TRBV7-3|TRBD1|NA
TGTGCCAGCAGCTCGACAGGGTTAGTCAATGAGCAGTTCTTC
CASSSTGLVNEQFF
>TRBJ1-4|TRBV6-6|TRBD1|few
TGTGCCAGCGTAAAGACAGGGCGTGAAAAACTGTTTTTT
CASVKTGREKLFF
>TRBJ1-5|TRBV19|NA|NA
TGTGCCAGTAATTTGGGGCAGGGGCGCAATCAGCCCCAGCATTTT
CASNLGQGRNQPQHF
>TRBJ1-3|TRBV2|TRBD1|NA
TGTGCCAGCAAGGGGGCAGGGGAAAACACCATATATTTT
CASKGAGENTIYF
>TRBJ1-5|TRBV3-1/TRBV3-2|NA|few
TGTGCCAGCAGCCAAAGCAGCAATCAGCCCCAGCATTTT
CASSQSSNQPQHF
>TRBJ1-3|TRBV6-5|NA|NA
TGTGCCAGCGCGGACAGCTTCTCTGGAAACACCATATATTTT
CASADSFSGNTIYF
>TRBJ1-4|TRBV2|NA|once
TGTGCCAGCAGTGAACAGAGGCCTACAACTAATGAAAAACTGTTTTTT
CASSEQRPTTNEKLFF
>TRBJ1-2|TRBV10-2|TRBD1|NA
TGCACCTCCGCCCGCAGGGGGGAACCCCTCCGCTATGGCTACACCTTC
CTSARRGEPLRYGYTF
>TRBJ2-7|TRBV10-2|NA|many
TGCGCCAGCAGTGAGTCGGGCGGGGTCTTCTACGAGCAGTACTTC
CASSESGGVFYEQYF
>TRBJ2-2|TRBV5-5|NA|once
TGTGCCAGCAGCTTCCAGGCGAACACCGGGGAGCTGTTTTTT
CASSFQANTGELFF
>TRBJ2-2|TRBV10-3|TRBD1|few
TGTGCCATCAGTGAGTCTGTCAGGGGGAGATCGAACACCGGGGAGCTGTTTTTT
CAISESVRGRSNTGELFF
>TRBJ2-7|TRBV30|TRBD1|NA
TGTGCCTGGATACGCGGACAGGGAGGCTACGAGCAGTACTTC
CAWIRGQGGYEQYF
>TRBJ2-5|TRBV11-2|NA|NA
TGTGCCAGCAGTTCCGGGGGAACGGTCCAAGAGACCCAGTACTTC
CASSSGGTVQETQYF
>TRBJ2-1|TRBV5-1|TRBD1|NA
TGCGCCAGCAGCCTCGGGACAGGGGGCAGCTCCTACAATGAGCAGTTCTTC
CASSLGTGGSSYNEQFF
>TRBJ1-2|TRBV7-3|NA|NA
TGTGCCAGCAGCGCCCATCCGGACAGTTACTATGGCTACACCTTC
CASSAHPDSYYGYTF
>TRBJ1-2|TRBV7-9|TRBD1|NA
TGTGCCAGCAGCTTATATGGGGACAGGGACTATGGCTACACCTTC
CASSLYGDRDYGYTF
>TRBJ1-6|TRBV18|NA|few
TGTGCCAGCTCACCTCCGTCCCGGTCACCCCTCCACTTT
CASSPPSRSPLHF
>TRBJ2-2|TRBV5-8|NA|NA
TGTGCCAGCACCTCAGGGAATGCGAACACCGGGGAGCTGTTTTTT
CASTSGNANTGELFF
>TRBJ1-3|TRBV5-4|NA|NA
TGTGCCAGCAGCAACCAGGGGTCGGCCGGAAACACCATATATTTT
CASSNQGSAGNTIYF
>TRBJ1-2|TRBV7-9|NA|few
TGTGCCAGCAGCTTGCAGGGGAGCTATGGCTACACCTTC
CASSLQGSYGYTF
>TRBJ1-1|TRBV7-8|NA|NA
TGTGCCAGCACGTTGGGAGGCTCAAACACTGAAGCTTTCTTT
CASTLGGSNTEAFF
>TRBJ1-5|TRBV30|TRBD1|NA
TGTGCCTGGAGGCTACAGGGGGCGAGGAGTCAGCCCCAGCATTTT
CAWRLQGARSQPQHF
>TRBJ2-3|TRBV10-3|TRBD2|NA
TGTGCCATCAGACCTTCCGGACTAGACTACACAGATACGCAGTATTTT
CAIRPSGLDYTDTQYF
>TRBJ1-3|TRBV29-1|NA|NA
TGCAGCGTGCGGTCCGGAAACACCATATATTTT
CSVRSGNTIYF
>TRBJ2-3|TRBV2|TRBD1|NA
TGTGCCACCCGGGACAGGGAGGGAGATACGCAGTATTTT
CATRDREGDTQYF
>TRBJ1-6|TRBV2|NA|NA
TGTGCCAGCAGTGAAGCCTTCGACAACCTTAGGGACACAAATTCACCCCTCCACTTT
CASSEAFDNLRDTNSPLHF
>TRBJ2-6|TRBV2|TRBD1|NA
TGTGCCAGCAGTTCGGGACAGGGCACCGGGGCCAACGTCCTGACTTTC
CASSSGQGTGANVLTF
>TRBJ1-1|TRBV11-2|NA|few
TGTGCCAGCAGCTTGTTCGGACAGAGAAACACTGAAGCTTTCTTT
CASSLFGQRNTEAFF
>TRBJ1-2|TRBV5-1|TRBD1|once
TGCGCCAGCAGCCTGGCTGGACAGGGAACCCTCTATGGCTACACCTTC
CASSLAGQGTLYGYTF
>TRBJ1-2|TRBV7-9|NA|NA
TGTGCCAGCAGCTCGGACAAGGCCCCTAACTATGGCTACACCTTC
CASSSDKAPNYGYTF